A selection of T cell receptor beta chains follows, all from one sample in a study of T-cell reconstitution after alpha-beta-depleted transplantation in children. In TCRdb, the PCR reads were re-called with MiXCR into one record per CDR3 protein. Altogether more than 400,000 distinct CDR3 sequences are present, over 9.5% being singletons, with the ten largest covering less than 15%. The specimen comprised PBMCs, mostly from graft donor cells, sampled 180 days after TCRalphabeta/CD19-depleted stem cell transplant. The receptors here all came from a female patient between 2 and 15 years old who had a stem cell transplant for aplastic anemia, so the T cells may come from the graft donor. CDR3s include the opening cysteine and the closing phenylalanine or tryptophan. D genes are given only for firm matches. Clone size is given for some rows only: seen once, a few or many times, or a class if the clone is expanded.

cdr3_length clone_size j_call d_call v_call cdr3_aa cdr3_nt
15 many TRBJ2-5 TRBD2 TRBV6-5 CASIRKGLAEETQYF TGTGCCAGCATCCGGAAGGGACTAGCGGAAGAGACCCAGTACTTC
15 . TRBJ1-6 TRBD1 TRBV5-1 CASSLTGQDNSPLHF TGCGCCAGCAGCTTAACAGGACAGGATAATTCACCCCTCCACTTT
16 few TRBJ2-5 . TRBV14 CASSQDTTRYFRTQYF TGTGCCAGCAGCCAAGATACTACTAGATACTTCAGGACCCAGTACTTC
16 . TRBJ1-2 TRBD1 TRBV20-1 CSARDPRTGLDYGYPF TGCAGTGCTAGAGATCCTCGGACAGGGCTGGACTATGGCTACCCCTTC
17 . TRBJ2-5 TRBD1 TRBV12-3/TRBV12-4 CASAPRKWTGAEETQYF TGTGCCAGCGCACCCCGCAAGTGGACAGGGGCGGAAGAGACCCAGTACTTC
16 many TRBJ2-1 . TRBV15 CATSRDSGGTYNEQFF TGTGCCACCAGCAGAGATTCAGGAGGCACCTACAATGAGCAGTTCTTC
16 few TRBJ1-3 . TRBV7-9 CASSLLGGSSGNTIYF TGTGCCAGCAGCCTACTAGGCGGAAGCTCTGGAAACACCATATATTTT
16 . TRBJ2-5 TRBD1 TRBV12-3/TRBV12-4 CASSLVGTGGRGTQYF TGTGCCAGCAGTCTAGTCGGGACAGGGGGCCGCGGGACCCAGTACTTC
17 . TRBJ2-7 . TRBV4-3 CASSQDPVPSAFYEQYF TGCGCCAGCAGCCAAGATCCAGTGCCTAGCGCCTTCTACGAGCAGTACTTC
15 few TRBJ1-1 . TRBV10-3 CAISENEGSGAEAFF TGTGCCATCAGTGAGAACGAGGGGAGTGGAGCTGAAGCTTTCTTT
14 . TRBJ2-7 . TRBV28 CASIGVSNSYEQYF TGTGCCAGCATCGGTGTGTCCAACTCCTACGAGCAGTACTTC
16 many TRBJ2-1 TRBD2 TRBV5-1 CASKAVLAGGSSEQFF TGCGCCAGCAAAGCGGTACTAGCGGGGGGGTCGAGTGAGCAGTTCTTC
16 few TRBJ2-3 . TRBV15 CATSRGGPQVWDTQYF TGTGCCACCAGCAGAGGGGGACCGCAAGTTTGGGATACGCAGTATTTT
14 once TRBJ1-3 TRBD1 TRBV13 CASTYRGSGNTIYF TGTGCCAGCACCTACAGGGGATCTGGAAACACCATATATTTT
17 . TRBJ2-6 . TRBV29-1 CSVAGTTTTKGANVLTF TGCAGCGTTGCCGGGACAACAACCACGAAAGGGGCCAACGTCCTGACTTTC
18 . TRBJ2-1 TRBD2 TRBV12-5 CASGLSLSGSRVYNEQFF TGTGCTAGTGGTTTGTCGTTAAGCGGGAGTAGGGTCTACAATGAGCAGTTCTTC
16 . TRBJ2-2 . TRBV5-1 CASSYRQGRSTGELFF TGCGCCAGCAGCTATCGTCAGGGGCGCAGCACCGGGGAGCTGTTTTTT
14 . TRBJ2-7 . TRBV12-3/TRBV12-4 CASSSQGRSYEQYF TGTGCCAGCAGTTCCCAGGGACGATCCTACGAGCAGTACTTC
14 . TRBJ2-4 . TRBV20-1 CSARGPLAKNSQYF TGCAGTGCTAGAGGTCCCCTCGCCAAAAACAGTCAGTACTTC
13 few TRBJ2-3 . TRBV10-3 CAISPASTDTQYF TGTGCCATCAGTCCCGCCTCCACAGATACGCAGTATTTT
16 few TRBJ2-3 . TRBV5-1 CASSPASSEGFDTQYF TGCGCCAGCAGCCCAGCATCCAGTGAAGGTTTCGATACGCAGTATTTT
16 . TRBJ2-5 TRBD1 TRBV25-1 CASLKTWDSSQETQYF TGTGCCAGTTTGAAAACCTGGGACAGCTCTCAAGAGACCCAGTACTTC
17 . TRBJ2-4 . TRBV6-2/TRBV6-3 CASSLERTWGAKNIQYF TGTGCCAGCAGCCTTGAGAGAACATGGGGAGCCAAAAACATTCAGTACTTC
19 few TRBJ2-1 TRBD1 TRBV29-1 CSVEEWTGGRDSSYNEQFF TGCAGCGTTGAAGAATGGACAGGGGGACGAGATAGCTCCTACAATGAGCAGTTCTTC
14 . TRBJ2-5 . TRBV27 CASSLGVYQETQYF TGTGCCAGCAGCCTCGGGGTGTACCAAGAGACCCAGTACTTC
16 few TRBJ2-3 . TRBV6-5 CASSYSPRAEGDTQYF TGTGCCAGCAGTTACTCGCCCCGGGCTGAGGGGGATACGCAGTATTTT
12 . TRBJ1-2 . TRBV29-1 CSSGTEGYGYTF TGCAGCTCCGGGACGGAAGGCTATGGCTACACCTTC